Shown below are 22 T cell receptor beta chains from a single sample sequenced in a study of T cells in Graves' hyperthyroidism and ophthalmopathy. What was amplified from RNA transcripts were TCR beta CDR3 regions. First-round RT-PCR with HTBI primers amplified the TCR CDR3 region. TCRdb itself ran the multiplex PCR reads through MiXCR, one entry per CDR3 protein. This sample carries under 400,000 distinct CDR3 sequences, roughly a fifth of them seen once, and the ten largest clones take 50%. Sequences were obtained from blood. These receptors came from a woman aged 45-65 years with Graves' hyperthyroidism.

This clonotype was found many times. V gene TRBV20-1 combines with J gene TRBJ1-1, with TRBD1 matching over 7 bases. The CDR3 runs to 14 residues. With 6 bases clipped from V and 6 bases from J, the junction kept 13 bases outside the gene matches. CDR1 and CDR2 (germline): DFQATT, SNEGSKA (reference sequence). CDR3 protein: CSAARGGAGAEAFF. CDR3 nucleotides: TGCAGTGCGGCTAGAGGGGGCGCGGGTGCTGAAGCTTTCTTT.

A remark on this clonotype: A much larger clone differs from this one at a single base, so this may be a read error. This chain links TRBV18 with TRBJ1-3, with 10 bases that match TRBD1. Per germline, CDR1 KGHSH and CDR2 LQKENI. The CDR3 spans 17 residues. V lost 1 base to trimming and J lost 4 bases; unmatched junction nucleotides: 7. The CDR3 here is CASSPRPGQGPGNTIYF. CDR3 nucleotides: TGTGCCAGCTCACCACGGCCGGGACAGGGGCCCGGAAACACCATATATTTT.

This clonotype was seen at least ten times. The chain links TRBV20-1 to TRBJ2-3, with 7 bases fitting TRBD1. Germline V gene lookup returns CDR1 DFQATT and CDR2 SNEGSKA (reference sequence). The CDR3 is made up of 15 amino acids. The V gene end was trimmed by 1 base and the J gene end by 1 base; junction bases not matched to a gene: 5. This chain's CDR3 is CSARVRDRGTDTQYF. CDR3 DNA sequence: TGCAGTGCTAGAGTTAGAGACAGGGGCACAGATACGCAGTATTTT.

The chain carries TRBV14 and TRBJ1-1; D call uncertain. This CDR3 is 14 amino acids long. Germline V gene sequence: CDR1 SGHDN, CDR2 FVKESK. The V and J ends lost 3 bases and 4 bases respectively, with 12 bases between them. This CDR3 is CASSHRGFGTEAFF. As DNA, the CDR3 is TGTGCCAGCAGCCATCGGGGTTTTGGCACTGAAGCTTTCTTT. Drawing the rest from reference TRBV14 and TRBJ1-1, the complete variable domain is EAGVTQFPSHSVIEKGQTVTLRCDPISGHDNLYWYRRVMGKEIKFLLHFVKESKQDESGMPNNRFLAERTGGTYSTLKVQPAELEDSGVYFCASSHRGFGTEAFFGQGTRLTVV.

V and J are TRBV12-3 or TRBV12-4 and TRBJ2-3; TRBD2 might be the D (6 bases). The CDR3 runs 15 residues. Trimming removed 3 bases from V and 2 bases from J, with 12 bases in between. For the CDR3, the DNA is TGTGCCAGCAGTTTTTATGGGGGGATCACAGATACGCAGTATTTT. Protein product: CASSFYGGITDTQYF.

This clonotype was recorded at least ten times. The chain links TRBV11-2 to TRBJ1-5; TRBD1 aligns across 9 bases. J lost 4 bases, V lost 5 bases, and 6 bases had no gene match. The CDR3 consists of 15 residues. The germline V gene encodes CDR1 SGHAT and CDR2 FQNNGV. Here the CDR3 DNA reads TGTGCCAGCAGCGCCTCCGGGACAGGGAATCAGCCCCAGCATTTT. Amino acid sequence: CASSASGTGNQPQHF.

The chain couples TRBV4-1 to TRBJ2-3; D is perhaps TRBD2 (7 bases). The V end lost 1 base, the J end lost 7 bases, and 24 bases lay between the germline ends. The germline V gene encodes CDR1 MGHRA and CDR2 YSYEKL. CDR3 length: 18 amino acids. Here the CDR3 DNA reads TGCGCCAGCAGCCAAGGAGCCCTCCGATTCGGGGGGCGAAATACGCAGTATTTT. It encodes CASSQGALRFGGRNTQYF.

The sample holds many counts of this clonotype. This chain uses TRBV28 with TRBJ1-1; D unresolved. CDR3 length: 15 amino acids. CDR1 is MDHEN and CDR2 is SYDVKM in the germline V gene. With 2 bases removed from V and 1 base from J, the gap between germline ends came to 11 bases. CDR3 residues: CASSLPGSANTEAFF. The CDR3 DNA reads TGTGCCAGCAGTTTACCGGGGTCGGCGAACACTGAAGCTTTCTTT.

The table lists this clonotype with a few counts. The chain combines TRBV5-1 with TRBJ1-1; 10 bases fit TRBD1. The ends lost 3 bases at V and 7 bases at J; junction bases unmatched: 6. Germline V CDR1 and CDR2: SGHRS, YFSETQ. The CDR3 has 14 amino acids. CDR3 in amino acids: CASSSDRGQVEAFF. The CDR3 DNA follows: TGCGCCAGCAGCTCCGACAGGGGGCAAGTTGAAGCTTTCTTT. The variable domain in full, with the rest retrieved from reference TRBV5-1 and TRBJ1-1, is KAGVTQTPRYLIKTRGQQVTLSCSPISGHRSVSWYQQTPGQGLQFLFEYFSETQRNKGNFPGRFSGRQFSNSRSEMNVSTLELGDSALYLCASSSDRGQVEAFFGQGTRLTVV.

The J gene is TRBJ1-5, the V gene TRBV4-1; 9 bases are a match to TRBD1. The CDR3 extends over 16 amino acids. V lost 4 bases and J lost 2; bases outside the gene matches: 6. Germline CDR1 is MGHRA and CDR2 is YSYEKL. CDR3 sequence (DNA): TGCGCCAGCAGCCTGTCGGACAGGGGTGGCAATCAGCCCCAGCATTTT. It translates to CASSLSDRGGNQPQHF.

The V and J genes are TRBV11-2 and TRBJ1-1; tentative D call: TRBD1 (6 bases). Between the trimmed V and J ends, which lost 0 bases and 4 bases, there was a span of 9 bases. The germline V gene encodes CDR1 SGHAT and CDR2 FQNNGV. This CDR3 has 14 amino acids. DNA of the CDR3: TGTGCCAGCAGCTTAGAACAGGGTTTCACTGAAGCTTTCTTT. Protein product: CASSLEQGFTEAFF.

At least ten counts were recorded for this clonotype. This chain links TRBV5-1 with TRBJ2-7; 8 nucleotides agree with TRBD1. The CDR3 is made up of 14 amino acids. CDR1 and CDR2 from the germline V gene are SGHRS and YFSETQ. V trimming: 4 bases; J trimming: 4 bases; junction bases outside the gene matches: 7. Written as DNA, the CDR3 is TGCGCCAGCAGCCAGACAGGGGCTTTGTACGAGCAGTACTTC. This codes for CASSQTGALYEQYF.

This rearrangement joins TRBV2 to TRBJ1-5; TRBD1 matches 9 bases. The V and J ends lost 8 bases and 5 bases, in that order; junction bases with no gene match: 16. CDR1 and CDR2 from the germline V gene are SNHLY and FYNNEI. This CDR3 is built from 17 residues. CDR3 DNA sequence: TGTGCCAGCTCCCTTAGAATTGGACAGGGGATGCATCAGCCCCAGCATTTT. Its translation: CASSLRIGQGMHQPQHF.

This clonotype was recorded many times. The chain has TRBV12-3 or TRBV12-4 and TRBJ2-3, with a tentative D call TRBD2 (5 bases). The CDR3 runs to 15 residues. V shed 6 bases and J shed 4 bases, with 17 bases lying between them. The CDR3 reads CASSPGNLTPDTQYF. CDR3 DNA sequence: TGTGCCAGCAGCCCGGGAAATCTCACCCCAGATACGCAGTATTTT.

A few counts support this clonotype. V and J are TRBV27 and TRBJ2-2, with a possible D match to TRBD1 (5 bases). Trimming removed 3 bases at V and 5 bases at J, with 19 bases between. This CDR3 is 17 amino acids long. Germline CDR1 MNHEY, CDR2 SMNVEV (reference sequence). CDR3 amino acids: CASSFSKGQGLTGELFF. The CDR3 DNA follows: TGTGCCAGCAGTTTCTCGAAGGGGCAGGGTTTGACCGGGGAGCTGTTTTTT.

The table lists this clonotype with many counts. The germline gene is not matched at one end of the junction; a read error may be the cause. The J gene is TRBJ2-7, the V gene TRBV20-1, with no clear D. Germline V gene data show CDR1 as DFQATT and CDR2 as SNEGSKA (reference sequence). CDR3 size: 13 residues. DNA for the CDR3: TGCAGTGCTAGAGATCCGAGCTCCCACGAGCAGTACTTC. The encoded protein is CSARDPSSHEQYF.

This clonotype was recorded many times. The V and J genes are TRBV27 and TRBJ1-5; weak D call: TRBD1 (6 bases). The germline V gene has CDR1 MNHEY and CDR2 SMNVEV (reference sequence). The CDR3 length is 14 residues. Trimming shortened V by 5 bases and J by 2 bases, and 10 bases separated the two germline ends. The CDR3 loop reads CASSLRQGNQPQHF. CDR3 coding DNA: TGTGCCAGCAGTCTTCGACAGGGCAATCAGCCCCAGCATTTT.

The chain couples TRBV5-4 to TRBJ1-2; tentatively, D is TRBD1 (6 bases). The CDR3 has 14 amino acids. CDR1 and CDR2 (germline): SGHNT, YYREEE (reference sequence). The V end was cut by 4 bases, the J end by 4 bases, with 14 bases between. CDR3 sequence: CASSPIRGGYGYTF. The CDR3, as DNA: TGTGCCAGCAGCCCGATCAGGGGCGGCTATGGCTACACCTTC.

This clonotype occurred many times. The chain joins TRBV6-2 or TRBV6-3 to TRBJ2-1; 11 positions agree with TRBD2. The V gene end was trimmed by 6 bases and the J gene end by 1 base; junction bases not matched to a gene: 2. The CDR3 runs 15 residues. Germline values: CDR1 MNHEY, CDR2 SVGEGT. CDR3 sequence: CASRSSGRSYNEQFF. DNA of the CDR3: TGTGCCAGCAGATCTAGCGGGAGGTCCTACAATGAGCAGTTCTTC.

This clonotype came up a few times. This rearrangement joins TRBV12-3 or TRBV12-4 to TRBJ2-5; perhaps TRBD2 as D (6 bases). V dropped 6 bases and J dropped 5 bases, with 19 bases sitting between them. CDR3 length: 15 residues. CDR3 coding DNA: TGTGCCAGCAGAGACGTGGGGGGTTTGGGGGAGACCCAGTACTTC. The encoded protein is CASRDVGGLGETQYF.

This chain links TRBV6-1 with TRBJ2-3, with TRBD1 as a possible D gene (5 bases). The germline gives CDR1 MNHNS, CDR2 SASEGT. V was cut by 5 bases and J by 2 bases, with 8 bases left in between. The CDR3 runs to 13 residues. The CDR3: CASSIRDTDTQYF. The CDR3 bases are TGTGCCAGCAGTATCAGGGACACAGATACGCAGTATTTT.

This clonotype was picked up a small number of times. This chain connects TRBV5-6 to TRBJ2-1; no clear D gene. V was trimmed by 4 bases and J by 5 bases, leaving 7 bases between them. Germline V gives CDR1 SGHDT, CDR2 YYEEEE. CDR3 length equals 12 residues. The CDR3 reads CASSRMDNEQFF. The DNA of the CDR3 is TGTGCCAGCAGCCGGATGGACAATGAGCAGTTCTTC.